Described below is a single T cell receptor beta chain sequence and its context. The data originate from a study of blood T cell repertoires in COVID-19. The germline V gene encodes CDR1 MNHEY and CDR2 SVGAGI. The CDR3 is 12 residues long. Trimming pared 4 bases from V and 3 bases from J, leaving 7 bases between. The table came from immunoSEQ multiplex PCR; TCRdb's copy has only in-frame clones and leaves some out. Of some 280,000 clones listed, 86% are singletons. The sequence derives from a woman in her thirties with active or convalescent COVID-19. The chain employs TRBV6-5 and TRBJ2-7; no reliable D call. The sequenced sample was peripheral blood. CDR3 sequence (DNA): TGTGCCAGCAGTTCTAGAGGCTACGAGCAGTACTTC. It yields the protein CASSSRGYEQYF.